This T cell receptor (beta chain) was recovered during a study of post-analysis software for immune sequencing data. Incorporated into the TCR beta cDNA libraries were unique molecular identifiers, which served to reduce PCR and sequencing biases. MiXCR was run by TCRdb on the PCR reads, yielding one entry per CDR3 protein. The profile covers approximately 690,000 distinct CDR3 sequences, with 59% appearing a single time and approximately 11% taken by the ten largest. This clonotype has more than one count but fewer than ten. Its antigen remains unidentified. V lost 6 bases to trimming and J lost 6 bases, with 20 bases between them. The germline V gene has CDR1 SQVTM and CDR2 ANQGSEA. The CDR3 runs 14 residues. Overall study results and limits: Four or five TRBV segments (TRBV5-6, TRBV5-1 and TRBV20-1 among them) occurred more frequently in patients than in controls. Compared against controls, patients with multiple sclerosis displayed significantly lower normalized Chao1 diversity.

The rearrangement links TRBV29-1 to TRBJ1-2; D is possibly TRBD1 (5 bases). The receptor's source is a girl aged 2 to 9 with multiple sclerosis. Sequencing used blood. For the CDR3, the DNA is TGCAGCGTCGATTCCGGGACGCCCGTCGATGGCTACACCTTC. Protein: CSVDSGTPVDGYTF. The full variable domain, its missing parts supplied by reference TRBV29-1 and TRBJ1-2, is SAVISQKPSRDICQRGTSLTIQCQVDSQVTMMFWYRQQPGQSLTLIATANQGSEATYESGFVIDKFPISRPNLTFSTLTVSNMSPEDSSIYLCSVDSGTPVDGYTFGSGTRLTVV.